This T cell receptor beta chain stems from a study of blood T cells in healthy people across ages. Overall study findings and caveats: Naive CD4+ cells and diversity were both higher in long-lived donors than in aged donors.

Isolation recovered at least 6.5 million PBMCs from every sample. Total RNA, at least 5 micrograms per sample, came from PBMCs. Alongside a J-beta primer mix, a sample-barcoded 5' primer served in a second PCR lasting about 7 to 12 cycles. Unique molecular identifiers of 12 random nucleotides labeled each cDNA. Each CDR3 protein gets one entry after TCRdb re-called the 5' RACE reads with MiXCR. The repertoire holds about 640,000 distinct CDR3 sequences, with 25% to 30% as singletons. In regard to this clonotype: Its antigen is unknown.

V dropped 1 base and J dropped 9; count of bases not matched to a gene: 13. The CDR3 totals 18 residues. Germline CDR1 is SGHRS and CDR2 is YFSETQ. This TCR was recovered from a woman aged 80 or older in good health. The sample comprised blood. The chain recombines TRBV5-1 with TRBJ2-1; 13 bases map to TRBD2. The CDR3 DNA reads as TGCGCCAGCAGCTTGAGGACTAGCGGGAGAACCCCACAGGGTGAGCAGTTCTTC. It yields the protein CASSLRTSGRTPQGEQFF.